These 30 T cell receptor beta chains originate from one sample sequenced in a study of blood T cell repertoires in COVID-19. Only in-frame clones appear in the TCRdb table, and some are missing; sequencing was by immunoSEQ multiplex PCR. This sample has 210,000 or so clones; approximately 88% occur once, and the top ten carry about 6.7%. Sequencing was done on a sample of peripheral blood. Every receptor here comes from a middle-aged man with acute or convalescent COVID-19.

This clone came up a few times. The chain carries TRBV7-6 and TRBJ1-6, with 7 bases fitting TRBD1. Germline V gives CDR1 SGHVS, CDR2 FNYEAQ. The CDR3 sequence is 19 residues long. With V trimmed by 5 bases and J by 0 bases, 13 bases remained unmatched. CDR3 bases: TGTGCCAGCAGCCTCTCAGGGGGTGTTTCCTTCTCCTATAATTCACCCCTCCACTTT. It encodes CASSLSGGVSFSYNSPLHF.

The chain carries TRBV7-2 and TRBJ2-7; a possible D gene is TRBD1 (6 bases). Germline CDR1 and CDR2: SGHTA and FQGNSA. This CDR3 contains 15 residues. V lost 0 bases and J lost 1, with 10 bases in between. The CDR3 reads CASSLAWGRSYEQYF. As DNA, the CDR3 is TGTGCCAGCAGCTTAGCGTGGGGGCGGTCCTACGAGCAGTACTTC. Together with reference TRBV7-2 and TRBJ2-7, the CDR3 gives the full variable domain: GAGVSQSPSNKVTEKGKDVELRCDPISGHTALYWYRQSLGQGLEFLIYFQGNSAPDKSGLPSDRFSAERTGGSVSTLTIQRTQQEDSAVYLCASSLAWGRSYEQYFGPGTRLTVT.

The V gene is TRBV27, the J gene TRBJ1-2; TRBD1 aligns across 8 bases. Germline-derived CDR1 and CDR2 are MNHEY and SMNVEV (reference sequence). The CDR3 covers 14 residues. With 3 bases clipped from V and 4 bases from J, the junction kept 4 bases outside the gene matches. The CDR3: CASSFDRGIYGYTF. The CDR3 DNA sequence: TGTGCCAGCAGTTTCGACAGGGGAATCTATGGCTACACCTTC.

The chain couples TRBV29-1 to TRBJ2-1, with D perhaps matching TRBD2 (5 bases). Germline-derived CDR1 and CDR2 are SQVTM and ANQGSEA. V shed 0 bases and J shed 0 bases, with 12 bases lying between them. This CDR3 contains 16 residues. CDR3: CSVEEHLGSSYNEQFF. The CDR3 DNA is TGCAGCGTTGAAGAGCATTTGGGGAGCTCCTACAATGAGCAGTTCTTC.

This clone was found once. The chain links TRBV5-1 to TRBJ2-3, with 9 bases lining up with TRBD2. V gave up 2 bases and J gave up 0 bases; unmatched junction bases: 4. Germline V gene lookup returns CDR1 SGHRS and CDR2 YFSETQ. The CDR3 is 16 residues long. Here the CDR3 DNA reads TGCGCCAGCAGCTTCAGCGGGGGGTCTAGCACAGATACGCAGTATTTT. As protein: CASSFSGGSSTDTQYF.

The chain employs TRBV3-1 (or the pseudogene TRBV3-2) and TRBJ2-7; 7 bases are shared with TRBD2. Germline V lookup: CDR1 LGHDT, CDR2 YNNKEL (reference sequence). With V trimmed by 3 bases and J by 3 bases, 11 bases remained unmatched. There are 16 residues in the CDR3. CDR3 region: CASSQFSGGGIYEQYF. The CDR3 nucleotides read TGTGCCAGCAGCCAGTTTTCTGGCGGGGGAATCTACGAGCAGTACTTC.

The CDR3 loop reads CASSLWGGTGASPLHF. The CDR3 coding sequence is TGTGCCAGCAGTTTATGGGGGGGGACAGGGGCATCACCCCTCCACTTT. This chain connects TRBV28 to TRBJ1-6, with 10 positions matching TRBD1. V shed 0 bases and J 10 bases; nucleotides not matched to a gene: 6. The CDR3 contains 16 residues. CDR1 MDHEN and CDR2 SYDVKM come from the germline V gene.

This clone has a handful of counts. CDR3 sequence: CASSLAEGTEAFF. CDR3 in DNA: TGTGCCAGCAGCTTAGCTGAAGGGACAGAAGCTTTCTTT. The chain employs TRBV11-1 and TRBJ1-1; D might be TRBD1 (6 bases). The V gene lost 0 bases and the J gene lost 8 bases, with 10 bases spanning the gap. The CDR3 consists of 13 residues. The germline CDR1 and CDR2 sequences are SGHAT and FQDESV (reference sequence).

This rearrangement joins TRBV19 to TRBJ1-3, with 7 bases aligning to TRBD1. The CDR3 runs to 16 residues. CDR1 LNHDA and CDR2 SQIVND come from the germline V gene (reference sequence). J was trimmed by 0 bases and V by 4 bases; bases with no gene match: 6. The CDR3 DNA follows: TGTGCCAGTAGTACCGGACAGGTCATCTCTGGAAACACCATATATTTT. Amino acids: CASSTGQVISGNTIYF.

This sequence joins TRBV3-1 (or the pseudogene TRBV3-2) and TRBJ1-6; D unclear. The CDR3 has 17 residues. CDR1 and CDR2 (germline): LGHDT, YNNKEL (reference sequence). The germline V and J ends were trimmed by 1 base and 0 bases, with 10 bases remaining between them. CDR3 DNA: TGTGCCAGCAGCCAAGTCCGAGGGAACTCCTATAATTCACCCCTCCACTTT. Translation gives CASSQVRGNSYNSPLHF.

The table lists this clone with a count of one. The rearrangement joins TRBV10-2 to TRBJ1-1; the D is unclear. Germline V gene data show CDR1 as WSHSY and CDR2 as SAAADI. This CDR3 is 17 amino acids long. V was clipped by 2 bases and J by 0 bases, with 16 bases between them. The CDR3 DNA reads as TGCGCCAGCAGTGAGGTGCAGACTAGGAGCATGAACACTGAAGCTTTCTTT. This encodes CASSEVQTRSMNTEAFF.

The chain combines TRBV28 with TRBJ2-5, with D uncertain. The germline V gene has CDR1 MDHEN and CDR2 SYDVKM. The V and J ends lost 11 bases and 1 base respectively, with 14 bases between them. CDR3 length: 13 residues. The chain's CDR3 is CAGKAGSQETQYF. CDR3 DNA: TGTGCCGGCAAGGCAGGTAGCCAAGAGACCCAGTACTTC.

This clone was counted a single time. V is TRBV30 and J is TRBJ1-5, with 7 bases that match TRBD1. The germline gives CDR1 GTSNPN, CDR2 SVGIG (reference sequence). This CDR3 has 16 residues. The junction had 9 bases not matched to a gene; V was cut back by 0 bases and J by 4 bases. The CDR3 DNA is TGTGCCTGGAGTGTATCCCCAGGGGGAGAGAATCAGCCCCAGCATTTT. Translation gives CAWSVSPGGENQPQHF.

V and J are TRBV18 and TRBJ1-1, with D perhaps matching TRBD1 (5 bases). V lost 1 base to trimming and J lost 5 bases, with 23 bases between them. The V gene's germline CDR1 is KGHSH and CDR2 LQKENI. The length of the CDR3 is 18 residues. The CDR3 region is CASSPQAGRAVSGTEAFF. In DNA, the CDR3 is TGTGCCAGCTCACCACAGGCAGGCAGGGCGGTGAGTGGTACTGAAGCTTTCTTT.

The chain is built from TRBV7-2 and TRBJ1-2; 9 positions match TRBD1. The CDR3 covers 15 residues. V lost 5 bases, J lost 1 base, and 5 bases stayed unmatched. Germline CDR1 is SGHTA and CDR2 is FQGNSA. The CDR3 nucleotides read TGTGCCAGCAGCGTGGCGGGACAGGGTAACTATGGCTACACCTTC. Protein product: CASSVAGQGNYGYTF.

The genes are TRBV6-5 and TRBJ1-3, with 7 positions matching TRBD1. This CDR3 contains 16 residues. The V gene end was trimmed by 2 bases and the J gene end by 1 base; junction bases not matched to a gene: 5. The V gene's germline CDR1 is MNHEY and CDR2 SVGAGI. The CDR3 region has the DNA TGTGCCAGCAGTTACCGCGCAGGGGGATCTGGAAACACCATATATTTT. Residues: CASSYRAGGSGNTIYF.

This clone has a single count. CDR3 residues: CASSFRDTQYF. In nucleotides, the CDR3 is TGTGCCAGCAGCTTTAGAGATACGCAGTATTTT. V gene TRBV7-2 combines with J gene TRBJ2-3; D unclear. Trimming left V 3 bases short and J 5 bases short, with 3 bases between. The V gene's germline CDR1 is SGHTA and CDR2 FQGNSA. CDR3 length: 11 residues.

CDR3 DNA: TGTGCCAGCAGCCAAGATTTCGGTTTGGAGGGCTACACCTTC. This translates into CASSQDFGLEGYTF. This rearrangement joins TRBV3-1 (or the pseudogene TRBV3-2) to TRBJ1-2; D remains ambiguous. CDR1 is LGHDT, CDR2 YNNKEL, per germline (reference sequence). V was clipped by 0 bases and J by 8 bases, with 13 bases between them. The CDR3 spans 14 residues.

The gene calls are TRBV18 and TRBJ2-2; unclear D gene. Between the trimmed V and J ends, which lost 3 bases and 7 bases, there was a span of 12 bases. The CDR3 is made up of 14 amino acids. The germline V gene encodes CDR1 KGHSH and CDR2 LQKENI. CDR3 in amino acids: CASSPSGPSGELFF. The CDR3 nucleotides are TGTGCCAGCTCACCGTCGGGTCCCAGCGGGGAGCTGTTTTTT.

Only one count was recorded for this clone. The chain links TRBV12-3 or TRBV12-4 to TRBJ2-3, with D unresolved. Trimming removed 2 bases at V and 4 bases at J, with 7 bases between. CDR3 size: 13 residues. CDR3 amino acids: CASSLILADTQYF. The CDR3 DNA follows: TGTGCCAGCAGTTTAATCCTCGCAGATACGCAGTATTTT.

The chain uses TRBV7-2 and TRBJ1-2, with D uncertain. The V end lost 0 bases, the J end lost 8 bases, and 7 bases lay between the germline ends. Germline CDR1 is SGHTA and CDR2 is FQGNSA. This CDR3 comprises 12 residues. The CDR3 coding sequence is TGTGCCAGCAGCTTAGCGCGCGGGGGCTACACCTTC. Translation gives CASSLARGGYTF.

This chain connects TRBV7-2 to TRBJ1-5; the D gene is possibly TRBD1 (5 bases). Per germline, CDR1 SGHTA and CDR2 FQGNSA. The CDR3 length is 16 residues. Trimming took 4 bases from V and 2 from J, leaving 15 bases between them. The CDR3 sequence is CASSSRGTPGNQPQHF. The CDR3 bases are TGTGCCAGCAGCTCACGCGGGACTCCGGGCAATCAGCCCCAGCATTTT.

The chain employs TRBV12-5 and TRBJ1-1; TRBD1 matches at 9 bases. Germline assignment: CDR1 LGHNT and CDR2 FRNRAP. V shed 1 base, J shed 3 bases, and the junction held 12 bases outside the gene matches. The CDR3 has 18 amino acids. The CDR3 is CASGLGRPGQGLHTEAFF. CDR3 DNA: TGTGCTAGTGGTTTGGGGAGGCCGGGACAGGGACTTCACACTGAAGCTTTCTTT.

This chain links TRBV2 with TRBJ2-7; D gene unclear. This CDR3 spans 13 amino acids. CDR1 is SNHLY and CDR2 is FYNNEI in the germline V gene. V was pared by 4 bases and J by 7 bases, with 14 bases between. The CDR3 spells CASSVPPKEEQYF. The CDR3 region has the DNA TGTGCCAGCAGTGTCCCCCCCAAGGAGGAGCAGTACTTC.

The chain couples TRBV6-5 to TRBJ1-5; TRBD1 matches 7 bases. Germline-derived CDR1 and CDR2 are MNHEY and SVGAGI. The CDR3 runs to 12 residues. The V gene end was trimmed by 5 bases and the J gene end by 5 bases; junction bases not matched to a gene: 0. The CDR3 nucleotides read TGTGCCAGCAGTACAGGGGATCAGCCCCAGCATTTT. Its protein product is CASSTGDQPQHF.

This rearrangement joins TRBV5-8 to TRBJ1-6; 12 nucleotides agree with TRBD1. This CDR3 comprises 14 residues. With V trimmed by 1 base and J by 15 bases, 5 bases remained unmatched. The germline V gene encodes CDR1 SGHTS and CDR2 YDEGEE. As DNA, the CDR3 is TGTGCCAGCAGCTTGAAGGGACAGGGGGCAGTCCTCCACTTT. It translates to CASSLKGQGAVLHF.

The V call is TRBV6-6, the J call TRBJ2-5; 12 nucleotides align to TRBD2. V lost 5 bases to trimming and J lost 2 bases; unmatched junction nucleotides: 9. CDR3 length: 17 residues. Germline CDR1 reads MNHNY; CDR2 reads SVGAGI (reference sequence). CDR3 sequence (DNA): TGTGCCAGCAGTCAGCTAGCGGGGGGGCCGGGTCAAGAGACCCAGTACTTC. Translating it yields CASSQLAGGPGQETQYF.

The chain uses TRBV28 and TRBJ1-1; D may be TRBD1 (5 bases). Trimming shortened V by 5 bases and J by 1 base, and 11 bases separated the two germline ends. The CDR3 consists of 14 residues. The germline gives CDR1 MDHEN, CDR2 SYDVKM. In DNA form, the CDR3 reads TGTGCCAGCAGTCCCAAGCAGGGGAACACTGAAGCTTTCTTT. It translates to CASSPKQGNTEAFF.

The chain recombines TRBV28 with TRBJ2-5; TRBD1 is a possible D gene (5 bases). This CDR3 is 12 amino acids long. V was shortened by 4 bases and J by 3 bases, with 6 bases between the two germline ends. The germline V gene has CDR1 MDHEN and CDR2 SYDVKM. CDR3 nucleotides: TGTGCCAGCAGTTCACAGGAAGAGACCCAGTACTTC. Translating gives CASSSQEETQYF.

The rearrangement uses TRBV10-3 and TRBJ1-5, with D possibly matching TRBD1 (5 bases). Germline V gene sequence: CDR1 ENHRY, CDR2 SYGVKD. V was shortened by 6 bases and J by 4 bases, with 10 bases between the two germline ends. CDR3 length: 13 residues. CDR3 in amino acids: CAISLSGNQPQHF. CDR3 DNA: TGTGCCATCAGCCTTTCAGGGAATCAGCCCCAGCATTTT.